This T cell receptor (beta chain) was obtained from a study of OX40 agonist ivuxolimab in advanced cancers. CDR1 is SGHTA and CDR2 is FQGNSA in the germline V gene. The CDR3 totals 13 residues. Produced via immunoSEQ multiplex PCR; TCRdb's table is partial and in-frame only. The sample lists roughly 66,000 clones, nearly 90% occurring once. The specimen comprised CD4+ or CD8+ T cells sorted from blood, sampled in a trial of the OX40 agonist ivuxolimab. This TCR derives from an adult with an advanced solid tumor such as melanoma, head and neck, liver or kidney cancer. This sequence joins TRBV7-2 and TRBJ2-5; tentative D call: TRBD1 (5 bases). The closer fit of TRBJ2-7 to the DNA end suggests the J call may be wrong. The CDR3 coding sequence is TGTGCCAGCAGCTTTACAGGACGCTACGAGCAGTACTTC. Its protein product is CASSFTGRYEQYF.